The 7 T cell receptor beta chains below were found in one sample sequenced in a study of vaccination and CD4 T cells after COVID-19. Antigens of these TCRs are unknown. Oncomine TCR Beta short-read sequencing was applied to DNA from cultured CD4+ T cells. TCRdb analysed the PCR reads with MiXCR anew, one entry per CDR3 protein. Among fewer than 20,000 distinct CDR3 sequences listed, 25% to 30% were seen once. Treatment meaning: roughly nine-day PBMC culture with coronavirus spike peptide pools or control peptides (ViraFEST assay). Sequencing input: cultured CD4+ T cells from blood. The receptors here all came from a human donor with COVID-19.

The CDR3 DNA reads TGTGCCAGCAGTTCCGCTAGACGGGTAATGAACACTGAAGCTTTCTTT. This translates into CASSSARRVMNTEAFF. This rearrangement joins TRBV6-5 to TRBJ1-1; the D is unclear. The CDR3 contains 16 residues. Per the germline V gene, CDR1 is MNHEY and CDR2 is SVGAGI. The V end lost 4 bases, the J end lost 0 bases, and 15 bases lay between the germline ends.

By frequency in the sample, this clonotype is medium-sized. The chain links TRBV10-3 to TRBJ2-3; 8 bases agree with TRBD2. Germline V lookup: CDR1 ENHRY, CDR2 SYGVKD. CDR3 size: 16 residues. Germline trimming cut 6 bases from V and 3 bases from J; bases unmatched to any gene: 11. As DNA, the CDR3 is TGTGCCATCAGGGAAGTCAGCGGGGGTATAACAGATACGCAGTATTTT. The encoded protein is CAIREVSGGITDTQYF.

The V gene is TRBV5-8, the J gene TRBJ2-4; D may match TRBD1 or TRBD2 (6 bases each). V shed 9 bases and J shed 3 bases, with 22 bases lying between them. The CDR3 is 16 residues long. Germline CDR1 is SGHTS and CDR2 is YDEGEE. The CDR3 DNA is TGTGCCAACAGTAAGGGGGGCCTCTGGGACAAAAACATTCAGTACTTC. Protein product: CANSKGGLWDKNIQYF. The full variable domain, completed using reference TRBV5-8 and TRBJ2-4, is EAGVTQSPTHLIKTRGQQATLRCSPISGHTSVYWYQQALGLGLQFLLWYDEGEERNRGNFPPRFSGRQFPNYSSELNVNALELEDSALYLCANSKGGLWDKNIQYFGAGTRLSVL.

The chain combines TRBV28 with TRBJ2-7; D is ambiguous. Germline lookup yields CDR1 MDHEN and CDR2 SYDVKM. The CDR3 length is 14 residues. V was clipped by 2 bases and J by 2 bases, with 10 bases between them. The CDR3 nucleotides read TGTGCCAGCAGTTTAGGGGTGGAGACCTACGAGCAGTACTTC. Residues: CASSLGVETYEQYF. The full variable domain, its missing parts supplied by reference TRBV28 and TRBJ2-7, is DVKVTQSSRYLVKRTGEKVFLECVQDMDHENMFWYRQDPGLGLRLIYFSYDVKMKEKGDIPEGYSVSREKKERFSLILESASTNQTSMYLCASSLGVETYEQYFGPGTRLTVT.

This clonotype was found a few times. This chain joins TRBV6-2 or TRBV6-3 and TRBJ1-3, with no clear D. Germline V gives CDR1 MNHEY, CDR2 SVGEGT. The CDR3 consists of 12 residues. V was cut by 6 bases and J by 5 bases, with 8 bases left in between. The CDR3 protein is CASSSRRNTIYF. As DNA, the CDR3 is TGTGCCAGCAGCTCTCGCCGAAACACCATATATTTT.

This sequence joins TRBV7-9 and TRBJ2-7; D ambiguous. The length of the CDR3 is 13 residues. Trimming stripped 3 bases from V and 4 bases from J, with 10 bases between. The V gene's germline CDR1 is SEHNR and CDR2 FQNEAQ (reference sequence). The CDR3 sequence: CASSFSGPYEQYF. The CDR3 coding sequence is TGTGCCAGCAGCTTCTCCGGGCCATACGAGCAGTACTTC. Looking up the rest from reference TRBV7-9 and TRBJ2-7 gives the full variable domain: DTGVSQNPRHKITKRGQNVTFRCDPISEHNRLYWYRQTLGQGPEFLTYFQNEAQLEKSRLLSDRFSAERPKGSFSTLEIQRTEQGDSAMYLCASSFSGPYEQYFGPGTRLTVT.

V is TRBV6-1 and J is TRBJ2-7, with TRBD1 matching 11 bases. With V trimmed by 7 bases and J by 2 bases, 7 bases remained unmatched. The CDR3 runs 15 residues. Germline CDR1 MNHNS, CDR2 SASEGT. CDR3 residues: CASKGSGQGAYEQYF. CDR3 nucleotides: TGTGCCAGCAAGGGGTCGGGACAGGGGGCCTACGAGCAGTACTTC.